This TCR beta chain was identified during a study of TIL therapy for anti-PD-1-resistant metastatic lung cancer (dated by TCRdb to about 2021). For context, the study as a whole: A median age of approximately 50 years (range roughly 38-75) and a median tumor PD-L1 proportion score of 5.5% to 7% were recorded among enrolled patients. Most of the cohort had lung adenocarcinoma, including several EGFR-mutant tumors and two ALK-rearranged tumors, and half of the patients were either current or former smokers. A median non-synonymous tumor mutation burden of around 1.5 mutations per megabase was determined across the cohort by whole-exome sequencing. Tumor and peripheral blood T cell receptor beta sequencing was used to track clonotypes across tumor, expanded TIL product and serial blood samples.

Study-wide findings and limitations: High clonal turnover was observed in TIL culture, with many enriched product clones not detected in the baseline tumor, which suggested clonal contraction rather than faithful expansion. Because the cohort was highly selected, with more treatment-naive, never-smoker and oncogene-addicted patients than is typical, generalizability is limited. The study protocol defined all tumor marker inferences as exploratory. Compared with baseline intratumoral T cells, expanded TIL cultures were more clonal and less diverse (median clonality around 5.7% vs 31%, p < 0.0001).

Using bias-controlled multiplex PCR with the immunoSEQ v3 hsTCRB kit, the TCR beta CDR3 regions were amplified from genomic DNA. TCR libraries were sequenced on an Illumina NextSeq 500 to some 2.2 million read pairs for survey level or 5-6 million for deep level. Processing in the source paper ran as follows. V, D and J genes were assigned, non-productive sequences were removed, and clonality was reported by immunoSEQ Analyzer software. Repertoires were compared using productive Simpson clonality and Morisita overlap index of productive TRB rearrangements between infused TIL and blood. Entries here come from immuneACCESS through TCRdb and include only in-frame sequences with V and J called. Some clones fail to appear in such tables; in the studies checked, an unresolved V gene covers under half of the shortfall, and the cause of the remainder is unknown. Clonal size and the V and J genes are those of that table, whereas D and trimming came from the DNA. For this sample there are 20,000 to 30,000 clones; approximately 72% appear just once. The top ten clones comprise about 7.4% of the sample.

The time point label here, explained by the study, means: pre-treatment sample, taken before nivolumab and TIL therapy. Baseline tumor samples were excised metastases, mostly pleural nodules or supraclavicular lymph nodes, from the same resection used to grow TIL. Tumors were harvested prior to any PD-1/PD-L1 blockade, after which nivolumab was administered to patients, and lymphodepletion, expanded TIL infusion and IL-2 were given to patients who progressed. Adults with stage 4 NSCLC were enrolled in a dual-center phase I trial from October 2017 to January 2020. Samples came from a single-arm, open-label phase I trial of tumor-infiltrating lymphocyte therapy with nivolumab in advanced non-small cell lung cancer. Portions of each resected tumor were snap-frozen in liquid nitrogen and were stored at -80 degrees C. Tumor regions of interest were selected on H&E sections by laser-capture macrodissection, were pulverized into 15 mg aliquots, and were extracted with Qiagen Allprep kits.

Details on this clone: Its antigen is currently not known. At one boundary the junction diverges from the germline segment, which might be a read error.

From a lookup of the germline V gene, CDR1 and CDR2 are SGHTA and FQGNSA. CDR3 length: 15 amino acids, cysteine to phenylalanine. The kept DNA is CDR3 alone, 45 bases in frame from the first base. The V gene is TRBV7-2 and the J gene is TRBJ1-1; TRBD1 is perhaps the D gene, given 6 matching bases. The TCR originated in a person between 30 and 80 years old with non-small cell lung cancer. This material consisted of tumor tissue, taken at baseline. The CDR3 region: CASSQEGGGGTEAFF. The nucleotide sequence reads TGCGCCAGCAGCCAAGAGGGCGGGGGCGGCACTGAAGCTTTCTTT.